The 29 T cell receptor beta chains listed next were all sequenced from one sample in a study of blood T cell repertoires in COVID-19. The protocol was immunoSEQ multiplex PCR, while the TCRdb copy is restricted to in-frame clones and leaves out a portion. The sample contains approximately 89,000 clones, 70% to 80% of which appear only once. The sequenced sample consisted of peripheral blood. These receptors were collected from a man between 65 and 80 years old with acute or convalescent COVID-19.

The CDR3 is CASSPGTQETQYF. The CDR3 nucleotides are TGTGCCAGTAGCCCAGGGACACAAGAGACCCAGTACTTC. The rearrangement links TRBV19 to TRBJ2-5; D possibly corresponds to TRBD1 (6 bases). Trimming stripped 6 bases from V and 2 bases from J, with 10 bases between. The CDR3 runs to 13 residues. Germline V gene data show CDR1 as LNHDA and CDR2 as SQIVND (reference sequence).

V usage is TRBV27 and J usage is TRBJ1-1; possible D gene TRBD1, 5 bases. The CDR3 is 18 amino acids. The V and J ends lost 2 bases and 0 bases respectively, with 19 bases between them. Germline CDR1 and CDR2: MNHEY and SMNVEV (reference sequence). The CDR3: CASSLGAGRMTMNTEAFF. The CDR3 region has the DNA TGTGCCAGCAGTTTAGGGGCAGGGCGGATGACCATGAACACTGAAGCTTTCTTT.

The chain is built from TRBV7-2 and TRBJ1-5, with D possibly TRBD1 on 5 matching bases. Trimming cost V 4 bases and J 2 bases, with 15 bases left between them. CDR1 is SGHTA, CDR2 FQGNSA, per germline. The CDR3 runs to 16 residues. The CDR3 loop is CASSSRVGGGNQPQHF. The CDR3 coding sequence is TGTGCCAGCAGCTCGCGAGTGGGAGGGGGCAATCAGCCCCAGCATTTT.

This clone was detected many times. The chain is built from TRBV5-1 and TRBJ2-7; maybe TRBD2 (6 bases). Per germline, CDR1 SGHRS and CDR2 YFSETQ. The CDR3 sequence is 15 residues long. Deletions cut 0 bases from V and 3 bases from J, with 13 bases between. CDR3 DNA: TGCGCCAGCAGCTTGGACGGGCGGGACCACTACGAGCAGTACTTC. It yields the protein CASSLDGRDHYEQYF.

This rearrangement joins TRBV6-6 to TRBJ2-1, with 9 bases that match TRBD2. The CDR3 sequence is 17 residues long. J gave up 5 bases and V 5 bases, and 13 bases lay outside the gene matches. Looked up from germline, CDR1 is MNHNY and CDR2 is SVGAGI (reference sequence). The CDR3 protein is CASSPPWRAGGNNEQFF. The CDR3 nucleotides are TGTGCCAGCAGTCCCCCCTGGAGAGCGGGAGGTAACAATGAGCAGTTCTTC.

This clone was counted between two and nine times. The chain couples TRBV28 to TRBJ2-7; unclear D gene. V lost 8 bases and J 0 bases, leaving 14 bases between the germline ends. This CDR3 region has 14 residues. Germline values: CDR1 MDHEN, CDR2 SYDVKM. The DNA of the CDR3 is TGTGCCAGCCCTTCTCCCGGGTCCTCCTACGAGCAGTACTTC. Residues: CASPSPGSSYEQYF.

The chain recombines TRBV9 with TRBJ2-2; 9 nucleotides line up with TRBD1. J gave up 1 base and V 4 bases, and 8 bases lay outside the gene matches. Germline values: CDR1 SGDLS, CDR2 YYNGEE. This CDR3 region has 17 residues. CDR3 in amino acids: CASSYLPGQGNTGELFF. The DNA of the CDR3 is TGTGCCAGCAGCTATCTACCGGGACAGGGGAACACCGGGGAGCTGTTTTTT.

This clone appeared many times. The V and J genes are TRBV4-1 and TRBJ2-5; TRBD1 aligns across 10 bases. Germline V lookup: CDR1 MGHRA, CDR2 YSYEKL. CDR3 length: 14 amino acids. The V segment lost 1 base and the J segment 9 bases; nucleotides outside the gene matches: 5. CDR3 sequence reads: CASSQVGTGDSQYF. CDR3 bases: TGCGCCAGCAGCCAAGTGGGGACAGGGGACTCCCAGTACTTC.

The rearrangement joins TRBV10-3 to TRBJ1-5, with TRBD1 as a possible D gene (5 bases). Germline CDR1 and CDR2: ENHRY and SYGVKD. Trimming stripped 0 bases from V and 5 bases from J, with 11 bases between. The CDR3 length is 15 residues. CDR3 sequence reads: CAISESRAGYQPQHF. The CDR3 DNA reads TGTGCCATCAGTGAGTCTAGGGCAGGGTATCAGCCCCAGCATTTT.

The chain links TRBV20-1 to TRBJ2-7; tentative D call: TRBD2 (6 bases). Germline lookup yields CDR1 DFQATT and CDR2 SNEGSKA (reference sequence). This CDR3 region has 13 residues. Trimming stripped 3 bases from V and 4 bases from J, with 13 bases between. CDR3 sequence (DNA): TGCAGTGCTAGTGGCGGGACGGGTTACGAGCAGTACTTC. This gives the protein CSASGGTGYEQYF.

V gene TRBV28 combines with J gene TRBJ2-7; D is ambiguous. Trimming took off 3 bases at V and 3 bases at J, with 18 bases between the two ends. From germline, CDR1 is MDHEN and CDR2 SYDVKM. The CDR3 runs to 16 residues. In DNA form, the CDR3 reads TGTGCCAGCAGTTTCAGCGACGCCCAACCCATCTACGAGCAGTACTTC. It specifies CASSFSDAQPIYEQYF.

This chain uses TRBV5-6 with TRBJ1-1; possibly TRBD1 for D (6 bases). V gave up 5 bases and J gave up 1 base, with 12 bases separating them. This CDR3 is 14 amino acids long. Germline V CDR1 and CDR2: SGHDT, YYEEEE. CDR3 in amino acids: CASSPGTPNTEAFF. The CDR3 bases are TGTGCCAGCAGTCCCGGGACACCGAACACTGAAGCTTTCTTT.

CDR3 residues: CASSYGGGGPIHGEQFF. CDR3 in DNA: TGTGCCAGCAGTTACGGGGGGGGAGGGCCAATTCATGGTGAGCAGTTCTTC. The rearrangement joins TRBV6-2 or TRBV6-3 to TRBJ2-1, with 7 bases lining up with TRBD2. Germline-derived CDR1 and CDR2 are MNHEY and SVGEGT. V gave up 2 bases and J gave up 9 bases; unmatched junction bases: 16. This CDR3 has 17 residues.

The chain recombines TRBV29-1 with TRBJ2-3; possibly TRBD1 for D (6 bases). The germline V and J ends were trimmed by 7 bases and 4 bases, with 21 bases remaining between them. The CDR3 length is 15 residues. Germline CDR1 SQVTM, CDR2 ANQGSEA. CDR3 in DNA: TGCAGCGCCCAAGGGTCAGAGGCAGGGGCAGATACGCAGTATTTT. Its protein is CSAQGSEAGADTQYF.

The chain recombines TRBV7-9 with TRBJ2-5; no clear D gene. The germline CDR1 and CDR2 sequences are SEHNR and FQNEAQ (reference sequence). CDR3 length: 14 amino acids. V was cut by 5 bases and J by 1 base, with 11 bases left in between. In nucleotides, the CDR3 is TGTGCCAGCAGCCTACAACAGCTCCAAGAGACCCAGTACTTC. Amino acids: CASSLQQLQETQYF.

This clone has just a few counts. V gene TRBV6-5 combines with J gene TRBJ2-3; TRBD2 agrees at 11 bases. Unmatched junction bases numbered 8, after V lost 4 bases and J lost 5 bases. This CDR3 is 16 amino acids long. Germline V lookup: CDR1 MNHEY, CDR2 SVGAGI. Here the CDR3 reads CASSSPTSGKLDTQYF. As DNA, the CDR3 is TGTGCCAGCAGTTCCCCGACTAGCGGGAAATTAGATACGCAGTATTTT.

J is TRBJ1-5 and V is TRBV9; weak D call: TRBD1 (5 bases). CDR3 length: 15 residues. V lost 1 base and J 3 bases, leaving 11 bases between the germline ends. The V gene's germline CDR1 is SGDLS and CDR2 YYNGEE. The CDR3 region is CASSVSAGPNQPQHF. The CDR3 DNA follows: TGTGCCAGCAGCGTATCGGCAGGGCCCAATCAGCCCCAGCATTTT.

The chain joins TRBV28 to TRBJ2-2, with TRBD2 matching 10 bases. The CDR3 runs 15 residues. Germline CDR1 reads MDHEN; CDR2 reads SYDVKM. Trimming removed 5 bases from V and 9 bases from J; junction bases left unmatched: 9. In nucleotides, the CDR3 is TGTGCCAGCAGTCGGACTAGCGGAACCGACCGGGAGCTGTTTTTT. As protein: CASSRTSGTDRELFF.

The chain links TRBV9 to TRBJ2-4, with 7 positions matching TRBD1. CDR3 length: 15 residues. Per the germline V gene, CDR1 is SGDLS and CDR2 is YYNGEE. The ends lost 6 bases at V and 5 bases at J; junction bases unmatched: 11. The chain's CDR3 is CASNLRGRRENIQYF. Written as DNA, the CDR3 is TGTGCCAGCAATCTAAGGGGGCGCAGGGAAAACATTCAGTACTTC.

The chain employs TRBV11-3 and TRBJ2-7, with D possibly TRBD1 on 6 matching bases. This CDR3 region has 13 residues. CDR1 and CDR2 (germline): SGHNT, YENEEA. V lost 0 bases to trimming and J lost 11 bases, with 14 bases between them. The CDR3 region is CASSLEADSMKYF. CDR3 sequence (DNA): TGTGCCAGCAGCTTAGAGGCGGACAGCATGAAGTACTTC. The full variable domain, completed using reference TRBV11-3 and TRBJ2-7, is EAGVVQSPRYKIIEKKQPVAFWCNPISGHNTLYWYLQNLGQGPELLIRYENEEAVDDSQLPKDRFSAERLKGVDSTLKIQPAELGDSAVYLCASSLEADSMKYFGPGTRLTVT.

Concerning this clone: The DNA is omitted, as the CDR3 cannot be located on it reliably, and the CDR3 follows TCRdb's listing. The chain recombines TRBV21-1 with TRBJ1-6; the DNA was not compared with TRBD1, the D call given in the table. TRBV21-1 is labeled a pseudogene. The CDR3 length equals 15 residues, ends included. The CDR3 protein is CASSKEVGPGSPLHF.

The rearrangement joins TRBV29-1 to TRBJ2-6, with a weak D call TRBD1 (5 bases). Trimming took off 2 bases at V and 2 bases at J, with 7 bases between the two ends. Germline CDR1 and CDR2: SQVTM and ANQGSEA. This CDR3 region has 14 residues. CDR3 protein: CSVERQTGANVLTF. The CDR3 DNA sequence: TGCAGCGTTGAAAGACAGACTGGGGCCAACGTCCTGACTTTC.

The rearrangement uses TRBV6-5 and TRBJ1-2; no reliable D call. Germline V CDR1 and CDR2: MNHEY, SVGAGI. The CDR3 is 14 amino acids. Trimming shortened V by 3 bases and J by 6 bases, and 14 bases separated the two germline ends. CDR3 coding DNA: TGTGCCAGCAGTTATCTTGGCGGGGTTAATGGCTACACCTTC. Its protein product is CASSYLGGVNGYTF.

The rearrangement uses TRBV2 and TRBJ1-6, with unresolved D. CDR1 SNHLY and CDR2 FYNNEI come from the germline V gene. V was shortened by 8 bases and J by 0 bases, with 14 bases between the two germline ends. The CDR3 extends over 16 amino acids. CDR3 region: CASRREGSSYNSPLHF. CDR3 bases: TGTGCCAGCCGCCGGGAGGGTAGCTCCTATAATTCACCCCTCCACTTT.

This clone occurred a few times. V usage is TRBV10-3 and J usage is TRBJ1-5; 7 bases are a match to TRBD1. Per germline, CDR1 ENHRY and CDR2 SYGVKD. The CDR3 spans 15 residues. V shed 5 bases, J shed 4 bases, and the junction held 8 bases outside the gene matches. CDR3 bases: TGTGCCATCAGTAACCGGGACAGCCTAAATCAGCCCCAGCATTTT. It specifies CAISNRDSLNQPQHF.

This clone was seen only a few times. The chain has TRBV3-1 (or the pseudogene TRBV3-2) and TRBJ2-1, with 12 bases identical to TRBD1. Germline CDR1 and CDR2: LGHDT and YNNKEL (reference sequence). The V and J ends lost 1 base and 12 bases, in that order; junction bases with no gene match: 13. The CDR3 loop spans 17 amino acids. The CDR3 DNA reads as TGTGCCAGCAGCCAAGGTGGGGCCGGGACAGGGGGCGCCGGGCAGTTCTTC. Amino acid sequence: CASSQGGAGTGGAGQFF.

The chain has TRBV6-2 or TRBV6-3 and TRBJ1-2; 9 positions match TRBD1. The germline V gene encodes CDR1 MNHEY and CDR2 SVGEGT. Trimming cost V 4 bases and J 7 bases; bases outside gene matches: 10. This CDR3 has 15 residues. The CDR3 reads CASSSTGTGFAGYTF. The CDR3 DNA follows: TGTGCCAGCAGTTCGACCGGGACAGGGTTCGCTGGCTACACCTTC.

The J gene is TRBJ1-5, the V gene TRBV6-1, with a tentative D call TRBD1 (5 bases). CDR1 MNHNS and CDR2 SASEGT come from the germline V gene. CDR3 length: 15 residues. V was cut by 0 bases and J by 7 bases, with 13 bases left in between. DNA for the CDR3: TGTGCCAGCAGTGAAGCGTGGGGGGTTGGACAGCCCCAGCATTTT. Translating gives CASSEAWGVGQPQHF.

The V gene is TRBV9, the J gene TRBJ2-5; 9 bases align to TRBD2. There are 13 residues in the CDR3. Germline CDR1 reads SGDLS; CDR2 reads YYNGEE. V shed 4 bases and J 5 bases; nucleotides not matched to a gene: 3. The CDR3 DNA follows: TGTGCCAGCAGCATGGGACTAGCCGAGACCCAGTACTTC. It codes for CASSMGLAETQYF.